Each of the 28 T cell receptor beta chains below was sequenced from the same sample in a study of T cell changes during pregnancy in multiple sclerosis. The assay was immunoSEQ multiplex PCR, and TCRdb's table has in-frame clones only and misses some. Of about 13,000 clones detected, 90% appear once; the ten largest clones hold about an eighth. The sequences come from CD8+ T cells from peripheral blood mononuclear cells, collected after pregnancy. The receptors shown here come from a female donor in good health, enrolled as a control in a pregnancy study.

The rearrangement joins TRBV7-9 to TRBJ2-3, with D possibly being TRBD2 (5 bases). The CDR3 length is 14 residues. Germline lookup yields CDR1 SEHNR and CDR2 FQNEAQ (reference sequence). Between the trimmed V and J ends, which lost 3 bases and 6 bases, there was a span of 13 bases. CDR3 sequence reads: CASSLVARGDTQYF. CDR3 DNA: TGTGCCAGCAGCTTGGTTGCGAGAGGGGATACGCAGTATTTT.

V usage is TRBV10-3 and J usage is TRBJ1-2; 7 positions agree with TRBD1. The CDR3 length is 13 residues. Germline values: CDR1 ENHRY, CDR2 SYGVKD. V lost 6 bases and J lost 5; bases outside the gene matches: 6. DNA of the CDR3: TGTGCCATCAGCGAGGGACAGCTATATGGCTACACCTTC. This encodes CAISEGQLYGYTF.

The genes are TRBV11-2 and TRBJ2-6, with 7 nucleotides matching TRBD2. CDR3 length equals 17 residues. V trimming: 8 bases; J trimming: 0 bases; junction bases outside the gene matches: 10. Germline loops: CDR1 SGHAT, CDR2 FQNNGV. The CDR3: CASGGSRRISGANVLTF. CDR3 DNA: TGTGCCAGCGGCGGGAGTCGGCGGATCTCTGGGGCCAACGTCCTGACTTTC.

The J gene is TRBJ2-7, the V gene TRBV7-9; D gene unclear. Germline CDR1 and CDR2: SEHNR and FQNEAQ (reference sequence). V dropped 6 bases and J dropped 1 base, with 7 bases sitting between them. The CDR3 runs 12 residues. As DNA, the CDR3 is TGTGCCAGCAGTATCAGTTCCTACGAGCAGTACTTC. This sequence encodes CASSISSYEQYF.

This clone rates as medium-sized (0.01 to 0.1%). The V and J genes are TRBV7-8 and TRBJ2-2; TRBD1 agrees at 7 bases. J gave up 5 bases and V 8 bases, and 8 bases lay outside the gene matches. CDR1 and CDR2 from the germline V gene are SGHVS and FQNEAQ. This CDR3 comprises 14 residues. The CDR3 protein is CASALDRETGELFF. CDR3 DNA sequence: TGTGCCAGCGCCCTCGACAGGGAGACCGGGGAGCTGTTTTTT.

CDR3 loop: CASSALGTETSYNEQFF. The CDR3 nucleotides are TGTGCCAGCAGCGCACTAGGGACAGAGACCTCCTACAATGAGCAGTTCTTC. The chain is built from TRBV7-9 and TRBJ2-1; 7 bases line up with TRBD1. The trim removed 5 bases at V and 0 bases at J, leaving 10 bases unmatched. This CDR3 is 17 amino acids long. Germline V gene data show CDR1 as SEHNR and CDR2 as FQNEAQ (reference sequence).

This clone was seen a handful of times. The CDR3, as DNA: TGTGCCTGGAGGGCGGGGGACAGGGGTTCACCCCTCCACTTT. This translates into CAWRAGDRGSPLHF. The chain uses TRBV30 and TRBJ1-6; TRBD1 agrees at 10 bases. J gave up 9 bases and V 3 bases, and 5 bases lay outside the gene matches. Germline V CDR1 and CDR2: GTSNPN, SVGIG (reference sequence). CDR3 length equals 14 residues.

The J gene is TRBJ2-7, the V gene TRBV5-1, with TRBD1 matching over 7 bases. The CDR3 length is 16 residues. Germline V gene lookup returns CDR1 SGHRS and CDR2 YFSETQ. V gave up 4 bases and J gave up 3 bases; unmatched junction bases: 13. CDR3 residues: CASSQGTESPHYEQYF. For the CDR3, the DNA is TGCGCCAGCAGCCAGGGGACAGAATCCCCTCACTACGAGCAGTACTTC.

The chain couples TRBV4-2 to TRBJ2-6, with D unclear. Germline assignment: CDR1 LGHNA and CDR2 YNFKEQ. V was pared by 0 bases and J by 0 bases, with 6 bases between. This CDR3 has 16 residues. The CDR3 DNA reads TGTGCCAGCAGCCAAGAGGTAGACTCTGGGGCCAACGTCCTGACTTTC. This sequence encodes CASSQEVDSGANVLTF.

V gene TRBV27 combines with J gene TRBJ2-1; 13 positions match TRBD2. The CDR3 is 17 residues long. CDR1 MNHEY and CDR2 SMNVEV come from the germline V gene (reference sequence). The ends lost 6 bases at V and 7 bases at J; junction bases unmatched: 12. CDR3 in DNA: TGTGCCAGCAGCTCCTGGACTAGCGGGGGCCAAACTAATGAGCAGTTCTTC. It translates to CASSSWTSGGQTNEQFF.

The genes are TRBV4-1 and TRBJ2-1; the match to TRBD2 covers 8 bases. CDR1 MGHRA and CDR2 YSYEKL come from the germline V gene. The V and J ends lost 6 bases and 7 bases, in that order; junction bases with no gene match: 11. The CDR3 has 15 amino acids. CDR3 DNA sequence: TGCGCCAGCAGGGAGGGGCGGGAGGTCGGGAATGAGCAGTTCTTC. Its protein is CASREGREVGNEQFF.

This sequence joins TRBV7-8 and TRBJ2-5; tentative D call: TRBD1 (5 bases). Trimming removed 2 bases at V and 1 base at J, with 17 bases between. Germline values: CDR1 SGHVS, CDR2 FQNEAQ. The CDR3 contains 17 residues. The CDR3 reads CASSLRPVTVAQETQYF. CDR3 nucleotide sequence: TGTGCCAGCAGCTTAAGACCTGTGACAGTGGCCCAAGAGACCCAGTACTTC. Filled out from reference TRBV7-8 and TRBJ2-5, the complete variable domain reads GAGVSQSPRYKVAKRGQDVALRCDPISGHVSLFWYQQALGQGPEFLTYFQNEAQLDKSGLPSDRFFAERPEGSVSTLKIQRTQQEDSAVYLCASSLRPVTVAQETQYFGPGTRLLVL.

The genes are TRBV6-1 and TRBJ2-7, with D possibly matching TRBD2 (5 bases). The germline CDR1 and CDR2 sequences are MNHNS and SASEGT. Trimming shortened V by 0 bases and J by 4 bases, and 13 bases separated the two germline ends. This CDR3 spans 15 amino acids. Written as DNA, the CDR3 is TGTGCCAGCAGTGAAGCGTACCGGGGATCTTACGAGCAGTACTTC. It encodes CASSEAYRGSYEQYF.

The chain combines TRBV9 with TRBJ2-2; 7 bases fit TRBD2. Trimming at V came to 3 bases and at J to 2 bases, leaving 10 bases not matched to a gene. Germline assignment: CDR1 SGDLS and CDR2 YYNGEE. The CDR3 extends over 17 amino acids. In DNA, the CDR3 is TGTGCCAGCAGCGCCACCCTAAGCGGGGCTAACACCGGGGAGCTGTTTTTT. The encoded protein is CASSATLSGANTGELFF.

A single count supports this clone. The chain couples TRBV10-3 to TRBJ1-2; no definite D call. V lost 6 bases and J lost 7, with 15 bases in between. The CDR3 is 13 residues long. CDR1 and CDR2 from the germline V gene are ENHRY and SYGVKD. The CDR3 spells CAIREDTPPGYTF. The DNA for the CDR3 is TGTGCCATCAGAGAAGACACTCCCCCTGGCTACACCTTC.

CDR3 protein: CASSPAGNQYEQYF. DNA for the CDR3: TGTGCCAGCTCACCGGCAGGTAATCAATACGAGCAGTACTTC. This chain links TRBV18 with TRBJ2-7; D remains ambiguous. CDR1 KGHSH and CDR2 LQKENI come from the germline V gene. Between the trimmed V and J ends, which lost 3 bases and 4 bases, there was a span of 13 bases. The CDR3 runs to 14 residues. Based on the CDR3 plus reference TRBV18 and TRBJ2-7, the full variable domain is NAGVMQNPRHLVRRRGQEARLRCSPMKGHSHVYWYRQLPEEGLKFMVYLQKENIIDESGMPKERFSAEFPKEGPSILRIQQVVRGDSAAYFCASSPAGNQYEQYFGPGTRLTVT.

This chain uses TRBV28 with TRBJ2-3, with TRBD1 identical over 10 bases. CDR1 is MDHEN and CDR2 is SYDVKM in the germline V gene. The V segment lost 5 bases and the J segment 4 bases; nucleotides outside the gene matches: 3. The CDR3 consists of 14 residues. The CDR3 is CASSRDRGADTQYF. The CDR3 DNA is TGTGCCAGCAGTCGGGACAGGGGAGCAGATACGCAGTATTTT. Filled out from reference TRBV28 and TRBJ2-3, the complete variable domain reads DVKVTQSSRYLVKRTGEKVFLECVQDMDHENMFWYRQDPGLGLRLIYFSYDVKMKEKGDIPEGYSVSREKKERFSLILESASTNQTSMYLCASSRDRGADTQYFGPGTRLTVL.

The chain couples TRBV28 to TRBJ1-6; TRBD1 is a possible D gene (6 bases). Germline V gene data show CDR1 as MDHEN and CDR2 as SYDVKM. V lost 6 bases, J lost 11 bases, and 20 bases lay in between. The CDR3 extends over 15 amino acids. For the CDR3, the DNA is TGTGCCAGCAGCTTCGTTCAGGGGAGTTCTACACCCCTCCACTTT. This encodes CASSFVQGSSTPLHF. Combining the CDR3 with reference TRBV28 and TRBJ1-6 gives the whole variable domain DVKVTQSSRYLVKRTGEKVFLECVQDMDHENMFWYRQDPGLGLRLIYFSYDVKMKEKGDIPEGYSVSREKKERFSLILESASTNQTSMYLCASSFVQGSSTPLHFGNGTRLTVT.

The gene calls are TRBV9 and TRBJ2-7; the match to TRBD2 covers 14 bases. J gave up 1 base and V 2 bases, and 5 bases lay outside the gene matches. The CDR3 consists of 17 residues. Germline CDR1 SGDLS, CDR2 YYNGEE. The CDR3 DNA is TGTGCCAGCAGCGTTGGACTAGCGGGAGGAGGTTCCTACGAGCAGTACTTC. It specifies CASSVGLAGGGSYEQYF.

J is TRBJ1-1 and V is TRBV19, with 8 nucleotides matching TRBD1. Germline assignment: CDR1 LNHDA and CDR2 SQIVND (reference sequence). With V trimmed by 4 bases and J by 3 bases, 4 bases remained unmatched. The CDR3 is 14 amino acids. CDR3 DNA: TGTGCCAGTAGTAAAGGACAGGGCTACACTGAAGCTTTCTTT. Its translation is CASSKGQGYTEAFF.

The J gene is TRBJ1-6, the V gene TRBV29-1; D uncertain. Germline values: CDR1 SQVTM, CDR2 ANQGSEA. This CDR3 has 13 residues. V lost 5 bases and J lost 7, with 12 bases in between. The CDR3 DNA sequence: TGCAGCGTTATTCCAGGAGGAAATTCACCCCTCCACTTT. As protein: CSVIPGGNSPLHF.

This sequence joins TRBV11-2 and TRBJ2-1; perhaps TRBD2 as D (10 bases). This CDR3 comprises 16 residues. V was clipped by 6 bases and J by 4 bases, with 19 bases between them. CDR1 and CDR2 from the germline V gene are SGHAT and FQNNGV. CDR3 in amino acids: CASRTGGTSAYNEQFF. DNA of the CDR3: TGTGCCAGCAGGACAGGGGGGACTAGCGCATACAATGAGCAGTTCTTC.

This chain links TRBV27 with TRBJ2-1; 11 bases map to TRBD2. The CDR3 is 17 residues long. CDR1 is MNHEY and CDR2 is SMNVEV in the germline V gene (reference sequence). V gave up 5 bases and J gave up 7 bases; unmatched junction bases: 13. The CDR3, as DNA: TGTGCCAGCAGTCCCCTGGGTATAGCGGGAGGGCCTAATGAGCAGTTCTTC. Protein: CASSPLGIAGGPNEQFF.

This chain uses TRBV6-6 with TRBJ2-7, with 7 bases lining up with TRBD1. This CDR3 is built from 13 residues. Germline V gene data show CDR1 as MNHNY and CDR2 as SVGAGI (reference sequence). Trimming took 2 bases from V and 3 from J; bases not matched to a gene: 1. The CDR3 protein is CASSYDRVYEQYF. The CDR3 DNA follows: TGTGCCAGCAGTTACGACAGGGTCTACGAGCAGTACTTC.

This clone has just one count. The J gene is TRBJ2-7, the V gene TRBV10-1, with D perhaps TRBD2 (5 bases). Germline assignment: CDR1 WNHNN and CDR2 SYGVQD (reference sequence). V shed 4 bases and J shed 3 bases, with 19 bases lying between them. The CDR3 runs to 16 residues. CDR3: CASSAADLGKGYEQYF. Here the CDR3 DNA reads TGCGCCAGCAGTGCAGCGGATTTAGGGAAAGGCTACGAGCAGTACTTC.

This clone was detected only once. This chain joins TRBV27 and TRBJ1-2, with TRBD1 matching over 7 bases. This CDR3 comprises 12 residues. Germline CDR1 MNHEY, CDR2 SMNVEV (reference sequence). V gave up 7 bases and J gave up 7 bases; unmatched junction bases: 6. The DNA of the CDR3 is TGTGCCAGCACCGACAGGGCGAGTGGCTACACCTTC. It specifies CASTDRASGYTF.

J is TRBJ2-5 and V is TRBV28, with D perhaps TRBD1 (6 bases). This CDR3 is built from 14 residues. Trimming pared 1 base from V and 5 bases from J, leaving 11 bases between. The germline V gene encodes CDR1 MDHEN and CDR2 SYDVKM. The CDR3, as DNA: TGTGCCAGCAGTTTATTGGCAGGGGATGAGACCCAGTACTTC. As protein: CASSLLAGDETQYF.

The rearrangement uses TRBV7-6 and TRBJ1-1; 8 nucleotides match TRBD1. Germline V gene sequence: CDR1 SGHVS, CDR2 FNYEAQ. V lost 6 bases to trimming and J lost 4 bases; unmatched junction nucleotides: 7. The CDR3 runs to 14 residues. CDR3 sequence: CASSPDRGVTEAFF. In DNA form, the CDR3 reads TGTGCCAGCAGTCCTGACAGGGGAGTCACTGAAGCTTTCTTT.